The clone carrying this T cell receptor beta chain appeared once. A read error may account for a junction end that differs from germline. The sample is drawn from a study of blood T cell repertoires in COVID-19. On the study more broadly: T cells, B-cell-depleted T cells, or PBMCs supplied cDNA or gDNA.

Germline loops: CDR1 LGHDT, CDR2 YNNKEL (reference sequence). The CDR3 runs to 14 residues. Per the authors' pipeline: Cell counts per sample came from amplifying reference gene primers. TCRdb's copy holds only in-frame clones and misses some; the assay was immunoSEQ multiplex PCR. V and J calls plus clone size are reproduced from that table; the DNA served to infer D and trimming. The repertoire holds some 260,000 clones, with about 90% as singletons. Ages ranged from about 18 to 90 years, with residence in 24 US areas. Each participant's cohort was designated according to participant-reported clinical history.

The chain combines TRBV3-1 (or the pseudogene TRBV3-2) with TRBJ1-1, with D tentatively TRBD1 (6 bases). This TCR derives from a woman aged 18-29 years who had recovered from COVID-19. Input material: PBMCs or T cells enriched from blood (not recorded which). The CDR3 region has the DNA TGTGCCAGCAGCCGAGGACAGTGGAACGCTGAAGCTTTCTTT. This gives the protein CASSRGQWNAEAFF.